Listed below are T cell receptor beta chains from one sample, sequenced in a study of blood T cell repertoires in COVID-19. Repertoires were generated with immunoSEQ multiplex PCR, while TCRdb's copy carries only in-frame clones and drops some. Here the sample spans hundreds of thousands of clones, about 88% being singletons. The sequencing input was PBMCs or T cells enriched from blood (not recorded which). The receptors were gathered from a man aged 55 to 70 who had recovered from COVID-19. CDR3s include the opening cysteine and the closing phenylalanine or tryptophan. Fields, in order: D gene, clone size, CDR3 length, J gene, V gene, CDR3 DNA, CDR3 protein. The D gene is left open where the match is weak. Size is omitted from some rows. Given values are once, few, many or a class for expanded clones.

TRBD1 | few | 14 | TRBJ2-7 | TRBV19 | TGTGCCAGTAGTGTCGGACAGGGTGCCTACGAGCAGTACTTC | CASSVGQGAYEQYF
- | - | 13 | TRBJ1-5 | TRBV2 | TGTGCCAGCATGGCCGATAGCAATCAGCCCCAGCATTTT | CASMADSNQPQHF
TRBD2 | - | 16 | TRBJ2-2 | TRBV9 | TGTGCCAGCAGCGTAGACAGCGGGGGGAACACCGGGGAGCTGTTTTTT | CASSVDSGGNTGELFF
- | few | 12 | TRBJ1-1 | TRBV18 | TGTGCCAGCTCACCATCGGGGGTCGAAGCTTTCTTT | CASSPSGVEAFF
- | - | 15 | TRBJ2-1 | TRBV7-2 | TGTGCCAGCAGCTTAGCGCAGGGTTCCTACAATGAGCAGTTCTTC | CASSLAQGSYNEQFF
- | - | 13 | TRBJ1-2 | TRBV21-1 | TGTGCCAGCAGTATACAGGGGGCTCGGGGCTACACCTTC | CASSIQGARGYTF
- | - | 14 | TRBJ2-4 | TRBV7-9 | TGTGCCAGCAGCTTCGACCCTCGGGGAAACATTCAGTACTTC | CASSFDPRGNIQYF
TRBD2 | - | 19 | TRBJ2-1 | TRBV5-5 | TGTGCCAGCAGCTCACCGACTAGCGGGGTTCATCGTTCCTACAATGAGCAGTTCTTC | CASSSPTSGVHRSYNEQFF
- | - | 14 | TRBJ2-3 | TRBV6-1 | TGTGCCAGCAGTTTGGGAACAGGGTTAGATACGCAGTATTTT | CASSLGTGLDTQYF
- | - | 13 | TRBJ1-1 | TRBV2 | TGTGCCAGCGGGGAGTCCAAAAACACTGAAGCTTTCTTT | CASGESKNTEAFF
TRBD2 | - | 15 | TRBJ2-2 | TRBV9 | TGTGCCAGCAGCGTGGCGGGGGGGCCGACCGGGGAGCTGTTTTTT | CASSVAGGPTGELFF
TRBD2 | - | 13 | TRBJ2-1 | TRBV3-1/TRBV3-2 | TGTGCCAGCAGCCAAGACGGCGGGACTAGTCGGTTCTTC | CASSQDGGTSRFF
- | - | 13 | TRBJ1-2 | TRBV28 | TGTGCCAGCAGTTTTACCGGGGGCTATGGCTACACCTTC | CASSFTGGYGYTF
TRBD1 | once | 19 | TRBJ1-4 | TRBV28 | TGTGCCAGCAGTTCACTAACCCTAATTGGGACAGCAAGAAATGAAAAACTGTTTTTT | CASSSLTLIGTARNEKLFF
- | - | 15 | TRBJ2-1 | TRBV15 | TGTGCCACCAGCAGAGATGGGGGGAACTACAATGAGCAGTTCTTC | CATSRDGGNYNEQFF
- | - | 13 | TRBJ2-7 | TRBV7-9 | TGTGCCAGCAGCCCCCGGGAGTCCTACGAGCAGTACTTC | CASSPRESYEQYF
- | few | 14 | TRBJ1-1 | TRBV6-2/TRBV6-3 | TGTGCCAGCAGTTACTCGATGGTGGCTGCTGAAGCTTTCTTT | CASSYSMVAAEAFF
- | - | 16 | TRBJ1-2 | TRBV4-3 | TGCGCCAGCAGCCAAGTAGCGCAGGGGTTTGTACATGGCTACACCTTC | CASSQVAQGFVHGYTF
TRBD1 | once | 13 | TRBJ1-6 | TRBV6-5 | TGTGCCAGCAGAGAGGGACAGCCGCTACCCCTCCACTTT | CASREGQPLPLHF
- | - | 12 | TRBJ2-5 | TRBV6-5 | TGTGCCAGCAGGTGGTACGGGGAGACCCAGTACTTC | CASRWYGETQYF
TRBD1 | - | 14 | TRBJ1-2 | TRBV18 | TGTGCCAGCTCACCACCGTCAGGGGGCGGTGGCTACACCTTC | CASSPPSGGGGYTF
TRBD2 | - | 18 | TRBJ2-1 | TRBV5-1 | TGCGCCAGCAGCTTGGTTTGGACTAGCGGGAGTCGTCGCGATGAGCAGTTCTTC | CASSLVWTSGSRRDEQFF
TRBD2 | - | 17 | TRBJ2-1 | TRBV4-2 | TGTGCCAGCAGCCCGGGACTAGCGGGGGCCGCCTACAATGAGCAGTTCTTC | CASSPGLAGAAYNEQFF
- | - | 16 | TRBJ1-2 | TRBV5-6 | TGTGCCAGCAGCCCAACACAGGTTCGAATAGTTGGTGGCTACACCTTC | CASSPTQVRIVGGYTF
TRBD2 | - | 14 | TRBJ2-7 | TRBV15 | TGTGCCACCAGAACTAGCGGGAGTTCATACGAGCAGTACTTC | CATRTSGSSYEQYF